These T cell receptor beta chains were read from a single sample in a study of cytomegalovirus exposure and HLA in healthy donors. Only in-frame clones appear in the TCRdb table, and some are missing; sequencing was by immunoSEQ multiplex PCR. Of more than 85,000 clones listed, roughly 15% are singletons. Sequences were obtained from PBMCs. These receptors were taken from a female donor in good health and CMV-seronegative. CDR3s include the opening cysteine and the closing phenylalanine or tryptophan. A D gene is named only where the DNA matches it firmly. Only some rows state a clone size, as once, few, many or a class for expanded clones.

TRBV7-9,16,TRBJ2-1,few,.,TGTGCCAGCAGCTTAGAAGTTTTGGGGCCCTACAATGAGCAGTTCTTC,CASSLEVLGPYNEQFF
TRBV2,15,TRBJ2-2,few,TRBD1,TGTGCCAGCAGCGGACAGGGTCCCTTCACCGGGGAGCTGTTTTTT,CASSGQGPFTGELFF
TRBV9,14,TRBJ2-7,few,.,TGTGCCAGCAGCGTCGACCACAGCTCCTACGAGCAGTACTTC,CASSVDHSSYEQYF
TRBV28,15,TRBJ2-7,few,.,TGTGCCAGCAGGTCTCGAACAGGAGTCCCCTACGAGCAGTACTTC,CASRSRTGVPYEQYF
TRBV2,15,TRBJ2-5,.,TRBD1,TGTGCCAGCACCTCAATCCCGGGACAGGGAGGGACCCAGTACTTC,CASTSIPGQGGTQYF
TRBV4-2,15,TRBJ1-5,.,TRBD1,TGTGCCAGCAGCCAAAGACAGGGGGCCGGTCAGCCCCAGCATTTT,CASSQRQGAGQPQHF
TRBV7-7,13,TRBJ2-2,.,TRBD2,TGTGCTAGCACCCCCCGGGGGGGCGGGGAGCTGTTTTTT,CASTPRGGGELFF
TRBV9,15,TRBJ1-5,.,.,TGTGCCAGCAGCACGGACAGTTATAGCAATCAGCCCCAGCATTTT,CASSTDSYSNQPQHF
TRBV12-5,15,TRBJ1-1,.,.,TGTGCTAGTGGTTTGGTACGAGGAGGGAACACTGAAGCTTTCTTT,CASGLVRGGNTEAFF
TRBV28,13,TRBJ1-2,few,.,TGTGCCAGCAGACTGCAGGGCGCGGGAGGCTACACCTTC,CASRLQGAGGYTF
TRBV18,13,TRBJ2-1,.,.,TGTGCCAGCTCATCAGTAGCGGACAATGAGCAGTTCTTC,CASSSVADNEQFF
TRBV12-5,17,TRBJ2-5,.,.,TGTGCTAGTGGTTCAGACTACGTCCTGGTGGGGGCAGAGACCCAGTACTTC,CASGSDYVLVGAETQYF